This TCR beta chain was observed in a study of HIV-infected patients and healthy controls. Points from the study as a whole: Compared with controls, mean Gini indices were significantly raised in HIV-infected repertoires, possibly indicating oligoclonality. CMV-associated CDR3s mostly grew nonsignificantly during therapy, while HIV-associated CDR3s declined significantly.

All unsorted peripheral T cells were captured because whole blood was used without fractionation. Within the sample, this clonotype is medium-sized. Its antigen is undetermined. The length of the CDR3 is 15 residues. In germline, CDR1 is LNHDA, CDR2 SQIVND (reference sequence). V lost 3 bases and J 5 bases, leaving 14 bases between the germline ends. Reverse transcription used roughly 450 ng RNA and constant-region primers for alpha and beta. Alpha and beta chain libraries were made separately by chain-specific third strand synthesis with multiplexing indices. A single primer pair per chain amplified all rearrangements, with per-molecule barcodes. Each molecule carried a 12-nucleotide identifier made of two joined random hexamers added before amplification. TCRdb reprocessed the 5' RACE reads via MiXCR and lists one record per CDR3 protein. The sample consists of some 13,000 distinct CDR3 sequences, around 9% of them appearing once.

This chain uses TRBV19 with TRBJ1-5, with D uncertain. The material sequenced was blood. This clonotype was obtained from an adult in good health. CDR3 region: CASSMRLGGDQPQHF. The DNA of the CDR3 is TGTGCCAGTAGTATGAGGTTGGGCGGAGATCAGCCCCAGCATTTT.